This is a list of T cell receptor beta chains from one sample in a study of chemoradiotherapy in HPV16-positive cancers. TCRdb's copy holds only in-frame clones and misses some; the assay was immunoSEQ multiplex PCR. The sample carries 35,000 to 45,000 clones, around 80% recorded once. The sample in question was blood, obtained from a patient who underwent chemoradiotherapy. These receptors came from a human donor with HPV-associated anogenital cancer. Both conserved end residues are part of each CDR3. The order of the fields is V gene, J gene, clone size, CDR3 protein. The size field is filled for only some rows; it gives once, few, many or a size class.

TRBV6-5	TRBJ1-2	-	CASSYSSPGQGLGYTF
TRBV2	TRBJ2-7	-	CASSMDGYEQYF
TRBV30	TRBJ1-2	-	CAWSKGSYGYTF
TRBV7-3	TRBJ2-5	few	CASSFDGGSTGTQYF
TRBV7-8	TRBJ1-4	-	CASGLWAGGEEKLFF
TRBV9	TRBJ1-1	few	CASSGLPGVATEAFF
TRBV12-5	TRBJ1-3	-	CASSSGVSGNTIYF
TRBV7-8	TRBJ2-3	-	CASSSYRLAGGSTDTQYF
TRBV6-6	TRBJ2-7	-	CASSSAGGRLEQYF
TRBV9	TRBJ1-6	few	CASSRGENSPLHF
TRBV13	TRBJ2-3	-	CASSLVPGGDTQYF
TRBV6-5	TRBJ1-2	-	CASSGPQASYTF
TRBV29-1	TRBJ2-4	once	CSVREPLAKNIQYF
TRBV2	TRBJ1-2	-	CASTNQGQVYTF
TRBV13	TRBJ2-1	few	CASSLGIGFEQFF
TRBV7-2	TRBJ2-1	-	CASSSSLGTANEQFF
TRBV5-1	TRBJ2-3	-	CASSLGAGERDTQYF
TRBV11-2	TRBJ2-3	once	CASSLGVGQTDTQYF
TRBV5-1	TRBJ2-5	once	CASSPGWTQYF
TRBV11-2	TRBJ2-7	medium-sized	CASSLMARDYEQYF
TRBV25-1	TRBJ2-5	-	CASSGSDGETQYF
TRBV30	TRBJ1-5	-	CAWSVQWSQYSNQPQHF
TRBV7-9	TRBJ2-1	-	CASSTISSYNEQFF
TRBV13	TRBJ2-2	-	CASSLRTGRTGELFF
TRBV28	TRBJ1-2	-	CASSLGGLYYGYTF
TRBV9	TRBJ2-2	-	CASSVAGTGELFF
TRBV13	TRBJ1-5	-	CASSLGFGGNNQPQHF
TRBV6-4	TRBJ1-6	-	CASSERFPDGSLHF
TRBV6-1	TRBJ2-7	once	CASSEQGVLEQYF
TRBV2	TRBJ1-1	-	CASSFRDTEAFF
TRBV4-1	TRBJ1-3	-	CASSLRKDTLAPGNTIYF
TRBV7-2	TRBJ2-2	-	CASSQKRTGELFF